The subject of this entry is one T cell receptor beta chain. Its antigen remains unknown. This sample is drawn from a study of cytomegalovirus exposure and HLA in healthy donors. General study points: Associated with cytomegalovirus, according to the listing, were 150 to 200 TCR beta chains. A later analysis linked 15,000 to 20,000 TCR beta sequences to HLA alleles at 0.05 false discovery rate.

Primers included in the PCR were 60 Vbeta and 13 Jbeta primers. Authors' data handling: The authors later counted 65 million to 90 million unique TCR beta chains, approximately 10 million of them shared. Assay used: immunoSEQ multiplex PCR; TCRdb lists only in-frame clones, some missing. For V, J and clone size, that table is used; D and trimming come from the DNA. This table holds some 85,000 clones, approximately 83% found once. The TCR originated in a man aged 40-55 years in good health and CMV-seronegative. Sequencing was carried out using PBMCs.

CDR3 sequence: CASSDVATNEKLFF. CDR3 DNA sequence: TGTGCCAGCAGTGACGTCGCAACTAATGAAAAACTGTTTTTT. The chain is built from TRBV25-1 and TRBJ1-4; D is uncertain. The CDR3 contains 14 residues. Trimming shortened V by 3 bases and J by 0 bases, and 5 bases separated the two germline ends. CDR1 is MGHDK and CDR2 is SYGVNS in the germline V gene.